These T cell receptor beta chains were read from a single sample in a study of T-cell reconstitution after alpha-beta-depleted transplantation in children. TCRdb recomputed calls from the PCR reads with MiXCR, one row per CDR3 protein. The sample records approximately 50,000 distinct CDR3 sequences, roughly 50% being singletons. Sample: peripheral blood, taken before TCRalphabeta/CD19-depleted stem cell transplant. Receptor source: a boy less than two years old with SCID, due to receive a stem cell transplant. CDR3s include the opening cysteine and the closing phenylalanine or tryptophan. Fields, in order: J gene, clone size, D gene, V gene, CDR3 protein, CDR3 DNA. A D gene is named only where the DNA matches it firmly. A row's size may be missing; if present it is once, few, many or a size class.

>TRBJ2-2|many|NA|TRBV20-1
CSVPLGGSASGELFF
TGCAGTGTTCCCCTTGGGGGTTCAGCGAGCGGGGAGCTGTTTTTT
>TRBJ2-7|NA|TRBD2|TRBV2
CASSEQGEGQGYEQYF
TGTGCCAGCAGTGAACAAGGGGAGGGGCAAGGCTACGAGCAGTACTTC
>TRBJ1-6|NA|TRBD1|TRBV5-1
CASSYGQGASSPLHF
TGCGCCAGCAGCTATGGACAGGGGGCGAGTTCACCCCTCCACTTT
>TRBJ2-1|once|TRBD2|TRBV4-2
CASSQDRTSPNEQFF
TGTGCCAGCAGCCAAGATAGGACTAGCCCAAATGAGCAGTTCTTC
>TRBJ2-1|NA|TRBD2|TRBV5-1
CASSNATSGGAYNEQFF
TGCGCCAGCAGCAATGCTACTAGCGGGGGGGCATACAATGAGCAGTTCTTC
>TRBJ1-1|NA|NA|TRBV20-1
CSARDVADSQNTEAFF
TGCAGTGCTAGAGATGTTGCGGACAGCCAGAACACTGAAGCTTTCTTT
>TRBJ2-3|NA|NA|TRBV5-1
CASSLGMQRFSTDTQYF
TGCGCCAGCAGCTTGGGGATGCAACGTTTTAGCACAGATACGCAGTATTTT
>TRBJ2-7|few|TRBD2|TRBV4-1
CASSQGRIAGGRGRNEQYF
TGCGCCAGCAGCCAAGGTCGGATAGCGGGGGGGCGCGGTAGGAACGAGCAGTACTTC
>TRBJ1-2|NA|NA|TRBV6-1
CASSLNRDPAGYTF
TGTGCCAGCAGCCTGAACAGGGACCCCGCGGGGTACACCTTC
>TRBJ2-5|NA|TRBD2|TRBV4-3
CASSPFGTSGGAPQETQYF
TGCGCCAGCAGCCCCTTCGGGACTAGCGGGGGGGCTCCCCAAGAGACCCAGTACTTC
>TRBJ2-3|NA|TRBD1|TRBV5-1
CASSLGDSQITDTQYF
TGCGCCAGCAGCTTGGGGGACAGCCAAATCACAGATACGCAGTATTTT
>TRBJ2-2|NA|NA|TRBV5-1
CASSLEIAGELFF
TGCGCCAGCAGCTTGGAAATCGCCGGGGAGCTGTTTTTT
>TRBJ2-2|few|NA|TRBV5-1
CASSYAAGANTGELFF
TGCGCCAGCAGCTATGCAGCGGGCGCGAACACCGGGGAGCTGTTTTTT
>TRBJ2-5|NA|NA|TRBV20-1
CSARDSGGEQETQYF
TGCAGTGCTAGAGATAGTGGCGGGGAACAAGAGACCCAGTACTTC
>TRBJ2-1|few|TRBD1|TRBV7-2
CASSLPTGGNEQFF
TGTGCCAGCAGCTTACCTACAGGGGGCAATGAGCAGTTCTTC
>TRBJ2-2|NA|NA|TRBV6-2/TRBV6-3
CASSPIKKGELFF
TGTGCCAGCAGTCCCATTAAGAAAGGGGAGCTGTTTTTT
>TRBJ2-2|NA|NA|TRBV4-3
CASSQGHRTAGELFF
TGCGCCAGCAGCCAAGGACACCGGACCGCCGGGGAGCTGTTTTTT
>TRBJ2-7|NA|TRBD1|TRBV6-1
CASSEDRVYEQYF
TGTGCCAGCAGTGAGGACAGGGTCTACGAGCAGTACTTC
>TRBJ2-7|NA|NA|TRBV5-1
CASSEEPTVEQYF
TGCGCCAGCAGCGAGGAACCGACAGTCGAGCAGTACTTC
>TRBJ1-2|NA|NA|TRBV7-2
CASSPNRSGSHKYGYTF
TGTGCCAGCAGCCCCAACCGGTCGGGGTCCCATAAATATGGCTACACCTTC
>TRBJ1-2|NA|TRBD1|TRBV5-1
CASSWGQSWFGYTF
TGCGCCAGCAGCTGGGGACAGTCTTGGTTTGGCTACACCTTC
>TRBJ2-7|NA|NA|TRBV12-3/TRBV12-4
CASSPSHRLVSYEQYF
TGTGCCAGCAGTCCAAGCCACAGACTAGTCTCCTACGAGCAGTACTTC
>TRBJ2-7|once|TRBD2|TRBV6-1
CASSPYPGTSGHEQYF
TGTGCCAGCAGTCCCTACCCCGGGACTAGCGGCCACGAGCAGTACTTC
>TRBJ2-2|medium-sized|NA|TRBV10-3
CAISEWGPQGYRTGELFF
TGTGCCATCAGTGAGTGGGGGCCACAGGGCTATCGCACCGGGGAGCTGTTTTTT
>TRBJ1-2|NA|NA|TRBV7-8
CASSSRGGYGYTF
TGTGCCAGCAGCTCCAGGGGAGGCTATGGCTACACCTTC
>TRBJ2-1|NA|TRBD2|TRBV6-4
CASSKGLAGDNEQFF
TGTGCCAGCAGCAAGGGACTAGCGGGGGACAATGAGCAGTTCTTC
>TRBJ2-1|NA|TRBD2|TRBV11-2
CASSLGRGVSYNEQFF
TGTGCCAGCAGCTTGGGGCGGGGGGTCTCCTACAATGAGCAGTTCTTC
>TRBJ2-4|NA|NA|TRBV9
CASSVRPGQRNIQYF
TGTGCCAGCAGCGTTCGGCCCGGACAGCGGAACATTCAGTACTTC
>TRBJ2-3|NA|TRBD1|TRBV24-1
CATQHRDSQPNTQYF
TGTGCCACCCAGCACCGGGACAGTCAGCCAAATACGCAGTATTTT
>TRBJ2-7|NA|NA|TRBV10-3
CAISGFSYEQYF
TGTGCCATCAGTGGATTTTCCTACGAGCAGTACTTC
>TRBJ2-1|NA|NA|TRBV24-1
CATREGSFMKQFF
TGTGCCACCAGGGAGGGATCCTTTATGAAGCAGTTCTTC
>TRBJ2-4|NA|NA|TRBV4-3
CASSQDYRGGGKNIQYF
TGCGCCAGCAGCCAAGACTACAGGGGAGGGGGGAAAAACATTCAGTACTTC
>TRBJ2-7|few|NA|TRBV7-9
CASSSQTSYEQYF
TGTGCCAGCAGCTCACAAACCTCCTACGAGCAGTACTTC
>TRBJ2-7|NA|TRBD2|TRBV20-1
CSARDLAGGYEQYF
TGCAGTGCTAGAGATTTAGCGGGGGGTTACGAGCAGTACTTC
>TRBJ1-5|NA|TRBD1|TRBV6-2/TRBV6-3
CASSYYRGHQPQHF
TGTGCCAGCAGTTACTACAGGGGACATCAGCCCCAGCATTTT
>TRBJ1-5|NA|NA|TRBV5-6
CASSLYLEGEPQHF
TGTGCCAGCAGCTTGTATTTAGAGGGTGAGCCCCAGCATTTT
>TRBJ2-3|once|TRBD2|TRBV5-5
CASIFGLVATDTQYF
TGTGCCAGCATCTTCGGACTAGTTGCAACAGATACGCAGTATTTT
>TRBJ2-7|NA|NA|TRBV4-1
CASSQVTAYEQYF
TGCGCCAGCAGCCAAGTTACTGCCTACGAGCAGTACTTC
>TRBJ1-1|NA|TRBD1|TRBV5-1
CASSYTTITGAGGTEAFF
TGCGCCAGCAGCTACACTACTATCACAGGGGCCGGCGGCACTGAAGCTTTCTTT
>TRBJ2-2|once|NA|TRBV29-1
CSVRPQKGGTGELFF
TGCAGCGTTCGGCCGCAAAAAGGGGGCACCGGGGAGCTGTTTTTT
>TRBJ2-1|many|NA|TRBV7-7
CASSQTQDNEQFF
TGTGCCAGCAGCCAGACGCAGGACAATGAGCAGTTCTTC
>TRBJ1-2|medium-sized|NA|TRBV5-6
CASSPGPDPYGYTF
TGTGCCAGCAGCCCAGGACCTGATCCCTATGGCTACACCTTC
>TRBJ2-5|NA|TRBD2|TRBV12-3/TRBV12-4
CASLARGGRETQYF
TGTGCCAGCCTGGCGCGGGGGGGTCGGGAGACCCAGTACTTC
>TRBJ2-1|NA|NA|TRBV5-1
CASSLAEGLPVDEQFF
TGCGCCAGCAGCTTGGCCGAGGGGCTCCCCGTCGATGAGCAGTTCTTC